This T cell receptor beta chain emerged from a study of PD-1 blockade in classical Hodgkin lymphoma. Study details: Nivolumab 3 mg/kg was given intravenously every 2 weeks. Study-level findings and limits: Significantly greater TCR diversity emerged by C4D1 in CD4+ cells but not CD8+ cells. Underlying causes for the observed repertoire differences were not defined, possibly disease activity or prior therapy. Some patients began nivolumab under 1 year after ASCT. These patients were excluded from later analyses.

In this sample, this clone turned up a few times. Antigen: not known. Every one of the patients relapsed after autologous stem cell transplantation (brentuximab vedotin exposure was variable). Clones were sequenced by immunoSEQ multiplex PCR, and TCRdb holds only the in-frame ones, with some missing. The sample holds around 58,000 clones, more than 75% seen once. Germline loops: CDR1 SEHNR, CDR2 FQNEAQ (reference sequence). This CDR3 is 15 amino acids long. Trimming took 5 bases from V and 6 from J; bases not matched to a gene: 9. The sequence derives from a human donor with classical Hodgkin lymphoma. Sequencing used peripheral blood mononuclear cells (PBMCs), obtained at baseline. V and J are TRBV7-9 and TRBJ2-1, with 8 bases lining up with TRBD2. CDR3 region: CASSDPGLGRNEQFF. As DNA, the CDR3 is TGTGCCAGCAGCGATCCGGGACTAGGACGCAATGAGCAGTTCTTC.